This T cell receptor beta chain was retrieved from a study of cytomegalovirus exposure and HLA in healthy donors. This clone was counted between two and nine times. Its target is unknown. The study ran its PCR with 60 Vbeta and 13 Jbeta primers. Methods used by the authors: About 11 million of 65 million to 95 million unique TCR beta chains were shared, per a later count. Libraries were prepared by immunoSEQ multiplex PCR; TCRdb keeps only in-frame clonotypes and omits some of them. V, J and clone size derive from that table, while D and trimming were established from the DNA sequence. The sample has 100,000 or so clones, 15% seen once. CDR3 size: 17 residues. The V gene lost 2 bases and the J gene lost 0 bases, with 14 bases spanning the gap. Germline CDR1 LGHNA, CDR2 YSLEER. The study's findings and limits: The study assumed roughly uniform donor sequencing depth for presence/absence analyses. Published work reported that the classifier diagnosed cytomegalovirus status with high specificity and sensitivity. Later, TCR association rates were found to vary by HLA locus, highest for DRB1 and lowest for HLA-C.

The chain recombines TRBV4-3 with TRBJ1-3; D is possibly TRBD1 (5 bases). Sequencing was carried out using PBMCs. This TCR came from a female donor in good health and CMV-seronegative. CDR3 amino acids: CASSQFPGGSSGNTIYF. The CDR3 nucleotides read TGCGCCAGCAGCCAATTCCCCGGGGGAAGCTCTGGAAACACCATATATTTT.